These T cell receptor beta chains were read from a single sample in a study of tumor and adjacent non-tumor tissue in lung cancer. TCRdb recomputed calls from the multiplex PCR reads with MiXCR, one row per CDR3 protein. This table has about 100,000 distinct CDR3 sequences, about 62% appearing once. The sequencing input was distant non-tumor lung tissue. Source of these receptors: a man aged 25-40 years with non-small cell lung cancer. Each CDR3 is given with its conserved first and last residue. The D gene is left open where the match is weak. Size values are once, few and many counts, or a class for expanded clones, and some rows have none.

V gene: TRBV6-1
D gene: TRBD2
J gene: TRBJ2-7
clone size: many
CDR3 protein: CACSRRGAYEQYF
CDR3 DNA: TGTGCCTGCAGTCGGCGGGGGGCCTACGAGCAGTACTTC

V gene: TRBV11-2
D gene: TRBD2
J gene: TRBJ2-1
clone size: -
CDR3 protein: CASSPSSGEYNEQFF
CDR3 DNA: TGTGCCAGCAGCCCGTCTAGCGGGGAGTACAATGAGCAGTTTTTC

V gene: TRBV20-1
D gene: -
J gene: TRBJ1-2
clone size: -
CDR3 protein: CRARWSYGYTF
CDR3 DNA: TGCAGAGCTAGATGGAGCTATGGCTACACCTTT

V gene: TRBV13
D gene: -
J gene: TRBJ1-1
clone size: once
CDR3 protein: CASSSLDRRRTFF
CDR3 DNA: TGCGCCAGCAGCTCGCTCGACAGGCGGAGGACTTTCTTT

V gene: TRBV11-2
D gene: TRBD1
J gene: TRBJ2-2
clone size: -
CDR3 protein: CTSSPGTGLNTGELFF
CDR3 DNA: TGTACCAGCAGCCCCGGGACAGGATTAAACACCGGGGAGCTGTTTTTT

V gene: TRBV20-1
D gene: TRBD2
J gene: TRBJ2-1
clone size: -
CDR3 protein: CSVESLAGANELFF
CDR3 DNA: TGCAGCGTAGAGTCACTAGCGGGAGCCAATGAGCTGTTCTTC

V gene: TRBV20-1
D gene: -
J gene: TRBJ1-6
clone size: -
CDR3 protein: CSIRDWTIISPLHF
CDR3 DNA: TGCAGTATTAGAGACTGGACGATTATTTCACCCCTCCACTTT

V gene: TRBV6-2/TRBV6-3
D gene: -
J gene: TRBJ2-7
clone size: -
CDR3 protein: CASRYRDKALEQYF
CDR3 DNA: TGTGCCAGCAGATACCGGGACAAGGCTCTCGAGCAGTACTTT

V gene: TRBV15
D gene: -
J gene: TRBJ1-2
clone size: -
CDR3 protein: CATSRDLTDTGNYGYTF
CDR3 DNA: TGTGCCACCAGCAGAGATCTCACGGACACGGGTAACTATGGCTACACCTTC

V gene: TRBV5-1
D gene: TRBD1
J gene: TRBJ2-2
clone size: -
CDR3 protein: CASSPGQGARTGELFF
CDR3 DNA: TGCGCCAGCAGCCCTGGACAGGGGGCGAGAACCGGGGAGCTGTTTTTT

V gene: TRBV6-5
D gene: -
J gene: TRBJ2-7
clone size: -
CDR3 protein: CASSYGGTLSSYEQYF
CDR3 DNA: TGTGCCAGCAGTTACGGCGGTACCTTGAGCTCCTACGAGCAGTACTTC

V gene: TRBV6-1
D gene: TRBD1
J gene: TRBJ1-2
clone size: many
CDR3 protein: CASRTSDRVSVGYTF
CDR3 DNA: TGTGCCAGCAGAACCTCGGACAGGGTATCGGTTGGCTACACCTTC

V gene: TRBV4-3
D gene: -
J gene: TRBJ1-5
clone size: many
CDR3 protein: CASSQDLGRSQPQHF
CDR3 DNA: TGCGCCAGCAGCCAAGATCTGGGGAGGTCTCAGCCCCAGCATTTT

V gene: TRBV11-3
D gene: TRBD1
J gene: TRBJ2-1
clone size: -
CDR3 protein: CASKAGTGMHNEQFF
CDR3 DNA: TGTGCCAGCAAAGCCGGGACAGGGATGCACAATGAGCAGTTCTTC

V gene: TRBV19
D gene: TRBD1
J gene: TRBJ2-2
clone size: once
CDR3 protein: CASSIRQGAGTGELFF
CDR3 DNA: TGTGCCAGTAGTATACGACAGGGGGCAGGCACCGGGGAGCTGTTTTTT

V gene: TRBV11-2
D gene: TRBD2
J gene: TRBJ2-7
clone size: medium-sized
CDR3 protein: CASSGRGEQYF
CDR3 DNA: TGTGCCAGCAGCGGGAGGGGCGAGCAGTACTTC

V gene: TRBV5-5
D gene: -
J gene: TRBJ2-3
clone size: -
CDR3 protein: CASSLFLADTQYF
CDR3 DNA: TGTGCCAGCAGCTTGTTCCTGGCAGATACACAGTATTTT

V gene: TRBV6-2/TRBV6-3
D gene: -
J gene: TRBJ2-3
clone size: -
CDR3 protein: CASTDRLAGGHDTQYF
CDR3 DNA: TGTGCCAGCACCGACCGACTAGCAGGGGGCCATGATACGCAGTATTTT

V gene: TRBV5-4
D gene: TRBD2
J gene: TRBJ2-7
clone size: many
CDR3 protein: CASSRTTGGPLEQYF
CDR3 DNA: TGTGCCAGCAGCCGAACGACGGGAGGGCCATTGGAGCAGTACTTC

V gene: TRBV6-5
D gene: -
J gene: TRBJ1-4
clone size: -
CDR3 protein: CASGGGRNTSNEKLFF
CDR3 DNA: TGTGCCAGCGGGGGTGGGCGGAACACATCTAATGAGAAACTGTTTTTT

V gene: TRBV20-1
D gene: TRBD1
J gene: TRBJ2-1
clone size: -
CDR3 protein: CSGIRTGDNEQLF
CDR3 DNA: TGCAGTGGGATTCGGACAGGGGACAATGAGCAGCTCTTC

V gene: TRBV11-3
D gene: -
J gene: TRBJ2-6
clone size: -
CDR3 protein: CASRLGAAGANVLTF
CDR3 DNA: TGTGCTAGCCGCTTAGGGGCGGCCGGGGCCAACGTCCTGACTTTC

V gene: TRBV7-9
D gene: -
J gene: TRBJ1-4
clone size: -
CDR3 protein: CASSSEREGPDEKLFF
CDR3 DNA: TGTGCCAGCAGTTCGGAGAGGGAAGGGCCTGATGAAAAACTGTTTTTT

V gene: TRBV24-1
D gene: TRBD2
J gene: TRBJ2-7
clone size: many
CDR3 protein: CATSELAGREAFHEQYF
CDR3 DNA: TGTGCCACCAGCGAGCTAGCTGGGAGGGAAGCTTTCCACGAGCAGTACTTC

V gene: TRBV24-1
D gene: TRBD2
J gene: TRBJ2-5
clone size: -
CDR3 protein: CATSDPSGSPSETQYF
CDR3 DNA: TGCGCCACCAGTGACCCAAGCGGGAGTCCATCGGAGACCCAGTACTTC

V gene: TRBV4-1
D gene: -
J gene: TRBJ1-1
clone size: few
CDR3 protein: CASSQDKGGGNTEAFF
CDR3 DNA: TGCGCCAGCAGCCAAGATAAGGGGGGGGGGAACACTGAAGCTTTCTTT

V gene: TRBV6-1
D gene: -
J gene: TRBJ2-2
clone size: -
CDR3 protein: CASYTEPSGELFF
CDR3 DNA: TGTGCCAGCTATACCGAACCTTCCGGGGAGCTGTTTTTT

V gene: TRBV20-1
D gene: -
J gene: TRBJ2-3
clone size: -
CDR3 protein: CSVKIRDHTSIYTQYF
CDR3 DNA: TGCAGTGTCAAAATCAGGGACCACACTAGCATATATACGCAGTATTTT

V gene: TRBV18
D gene: -
J gene: TRBJ1-1
clone size: -
CDR3 protein: CANSPDITNTEAFF
CDR3 DNA: TGTGCCAACTCCCCCGACATCACGAACACTGAAGCTTTCTTT

V gene: TRBV6-5
D gene: -
J gene: TRBJ2-3
clone size: many
CDR3 protein: CASSYSYARTDTQYF
CDR3 DNA: TGTGCCAGCAGTTACTCATATGCTAGAACAGATACGCAGTATTTT

V gene: TRBV6-1
D gene: -
J gene: TRBJ2-1
clone size: once
CDR3 protein: CANSEALADIYNEQFF
CDR3 DNA: TGTGCCAACAGTGAAGCATTAGCGGATATCTACAATGAGCAGTTCTTC

V gene: TRBV4-1
D gene: TRBD2
J gene: TRBJ2-3
clone size: -
CDR3 protein: CASSLTIPRTSRTDTQYF
CDR3 DNA: TGCGCCAGCAGCCTGACGATCCCCCGGACTAGCAGGACAGATACGCAGTATTTT

V gene: TRBV6-5
D gene: -
J gene: TRBJ2-5
clone size: once
CDR3 protein: CASSYDASIVTQYF
CDR3 DNA: TGTGCCAGCAGTTACGACGCCAGTATAGTGACCCAGTACTTC

V gene: TRBV11-2
D gene: TRBD1
J gene: TRBJ1-5
clone size: -
CDR3 protein: CASSPGTGGNQPQHF
CDR3 DNA: TGTGCCAGCAGCCCAGGGACAGGGGGCAATCAGCCCCAGCATTTT

V gene: TRBV4-1
D gene: -
J gene: TRBJ2-7
clone size: -
CDR3 protein: CASSPPLGVCLTYEQYF
CDR3 DNA: TGCGCCAGCAGCCCCCCCTTAGGAGTGTGCCTGACCTACGAACAGTACTTC

V gene: TRBV29-1
D gene: -
J gene: TRBJ2-7
clone size: -
CDR3 protein: CSVLVGERGSHEQYF
CDR3 DNA: TGCAGCGTCCTGGTGGGGGAGAGGGGTTCCCACGAGCAGTACTTC

V gene: TRBV19
D gene: -
J gene: TRBJ1-1
clone size: few
CDR3 protein: CASSQVAEINTEAFF
CDR3 DNA: TGTGCCAGTAGTCAGGTGGCCGAAATCAACACTGAAGCTTTCTTT

V gene: TRBV12-3/TRBV12-4
D gene: -
J gene: TRBJ1-1
clone size: many
CDR3 protein: CASSPSPNTEAFF
CDR3 DNA: TGTGCCAGCAGCCCAAGTCCGAACACTGAAGCTTTCTTT

V gene: TRBV4-1
D gene: -
J gene: TRBJ2-7
clone size: -
CDR3 protein: CASSNPNSYKQYF
CDR3 DNA: TGCGCCAGCAGCAATCCGAACTCCTACAAGCAGTACTTC

V gene: TRBV6-1
D gene: -
J gene: TRBJ2-7
clone size: -
CDR3 protein: CVSSEAGSGAHSYEQYF
CDR3 DNA: TGTGTCAGCAGTGAAGCAGGTTCGGGGGCCCACTCCTACGAGCAGTACTTC

V gene: TRBV11-2
D gene: TRBD2
J gene: TRBJ2-1
clone size: -
CDR3 protein: CASNGGAGVSAQFF
CDR3 DNA: TGTGCCAGCAACGGGGGGGCGGGAGTCAGTGCGCAGTTCTTC

V gene: TRBV7-9
D gene: -
J gene: TRBJ2-7
clone size: -
CDR3 protein: CASNFESSYEQYF
CDR3 DNA: TGTGCCAGCAACTTTGAGAGCTCCTACGAGCAGTACTTC

V gene: TRBV11-3
D gene: TRBD2
J gene: TRBJ2-1
clone size: -
CDR3 protein: CASSLGQASGNEQFF
CDR3 DNA: TGTGCCAGCAGCTTAGGGCAGGCTAGCGGCAATGAGCAATTCTTC

V gene: TRBV11-3
D gene: TRBD2
J gene: TRBJ2-1
clone size: -
CDR3 protein: CANSSREAGAYNEQFF
CDR3 DNA: TGTGCCAACAGCTCTCGTGAAGCGGGAGCCTACAATGAGCAGTTCTTC

V gene: TRBV20-1
D gene: -
J gene: TRBJ2-5
clone size: -
CDR3 protein: CSTLWETQYF
CDR3 DNA: TGCAGTACCCTCTGGGAGACGCAGTACTTC

V gene: TRBV29-1
D gene: -
J gene: TRBJ2-2
clone size: -
CDR3 protein: CSVGCSTGELFF
CDR3 DNA: TGCAGCGTTGGATGCTCTACCGGGGAGCTGTTTTTT

V gene: TRBV11-2
D gene: TRBD1
J gene: TRBJ2-3
clone size: -
CDR3 protein: CASSLQGAKTDMQYF
CDR3 DNA: TGTGCCAGCAGCTTACAGGGGGCAAAAACAGATATGCAGTATTTT

V gene: TRBV12-3/TRBV12-4
D gene: -
J gene: TRBJ1-4
clone size: many
CDR3 protein: CASSLERREKLFF
CDR3 DNA: TGTGCCAGCAGTTTAGAAAGGCGAGAAAAACTGTTTTTT

V gene: TRBV20-1
D gene: TRBD1
J gene: TRBJ2-2
clone size: -
CDR3 protein: CCAQGRIGELFF
CDR3 DNA: TGCTGCGCACAGGGGCGCATCGGGGAGCTGTTTTTT

V gene: TRBV20-1
D gene: -
J gene: TRBJ2-1
clone size: -
CDR3 protein: CSAPGGEISELFF
CDR3 DNA: TGCAGTGCGCCAGGGGGGGAGATCAGTGAGTTGTTCTTC

V gene: TRBV11-2
D gene: -
J gene: TRBJ1-1
clone size: few
CDR3 protein: CASGLGRINTEAFF
CDR3 DNA: TGTGCCTCAGGTCTGGGCAGGATTAACACTGAAGCTTTCTTT

V gene: TRBV6-5
D gene: -
J gene: TRBJ2-5
clone size: -
CDR3 protein: CAIMSGALQETQYF
CDR3 DNA: TGTGCGATCATGAGTGGGGCTTTACAAGAGACCCAGTACTTC

V gene: TRBV11-2
D gene: -
J gene: TRBJ2-1
clone size: many
CDR3 protein: CASSSGMAWGEDEQFF
CDR3 DNA: TGTGCCAGCAGTTCGGGCATGGCTTGGGGGGAAGATGAGCAGTTCTTC

V gene: TRBV2
D gene: -
J gene: TRBJ2-1
clone size: -
CDR3 protein: CASSFGQNEQFF
CDR3 DNA: TGTGCCAGCAGTTTTGGACAAAATGAACAGTTCTTC

V gene: TRBV29-1
D gene: TRBD2
J gene: TRBJ2-3
clone size: many
CDR3 protein: CSAILAETDTQYF
CDR3 DNA: TGCAGCGCTATACTAGCGGAGACAGATACGCAGTATTTT

V gene: TRBV4-1
D gene: -
J gene: TRBJ1-1
clone size: -
CDR3 protein: CASRQEGRADTEAFF
CDR3 DNA: TGCGCTAGCAGGCAAGAGGGTAGGGCAGACACCGAAGCTTTCTTT

V gene: TRBV7-8
D gene: -
J gene: TRBJ2-3
clone size: once
CDR3 protein: CASTFHASDAQYF
CDR3 DNA: TGTGCCAGCACCTTTCATGCGTCAGATGCGCAGTATTTT

V gene: TRBV11-3
D gene: -
J gene: TRBJ2-1
clone size: -
CDR3 protein: CASSLGGVVEQFF
CDR3 DNA: TGTGCCAGTAGCTTAGGGGGGGTGGTTGAGCAGTTCTTC